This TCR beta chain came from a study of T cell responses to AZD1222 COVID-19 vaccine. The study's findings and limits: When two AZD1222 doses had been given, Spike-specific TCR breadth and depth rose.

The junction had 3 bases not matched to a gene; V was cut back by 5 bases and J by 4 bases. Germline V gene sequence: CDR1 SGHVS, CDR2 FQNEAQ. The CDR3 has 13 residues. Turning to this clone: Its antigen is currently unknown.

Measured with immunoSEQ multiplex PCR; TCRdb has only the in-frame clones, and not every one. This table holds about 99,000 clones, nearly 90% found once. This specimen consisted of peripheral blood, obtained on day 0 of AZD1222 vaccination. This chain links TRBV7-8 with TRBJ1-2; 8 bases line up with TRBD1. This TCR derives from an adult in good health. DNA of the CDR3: TGTGCCAGCAGCCTGGGACAGGTCTATGGCTACACCTTC. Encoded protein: CASSLGQVYGYTF.